This T cell receptor (beta chain) was identified in a study of graft-versus-host responses after intestinal transplantation. Study in general: Transplant recipients had multivisceral, liver-intestinal, or isolated intestinal grafts.

This clone appeared once. Antigen specificity is unknown. The repertoire was sequenced with immunoSEQ multiplex PCR; TCRdb's copy has only in-frame clones and lacks some. Among tens of thousands of clones listed, about 89% were seen once. Overall study results and limits: Some GvH clones were seen earlier in gut or blood, suggesting intestinal origin. Early post-transplant HvG declines tracked with peak circulating GvH clone levels. The presence of high graft-versus-host to host-versus-graft clonal ratios in allografts characterized patients with graft-donor T cell macrochimerism.

The receptor's source is a human donor who received an intestinal transplant. The material was unstimulated CD4+ T cells sorted from spleen or lymph node cells, obtained before intestinal transplant.

For the CDR3, the DNA is TGTGCCAGCAGCCCTAGCGGGAGGTGGAATGAGCAGTTCTTC. Its protein product is CASSPSGRWNEQFF. The rearrangement links TRBV7-9 to TRBJ2-1; 11 bases match TRBD2. Germline V gene lookup returns CDR1 SEHNR and CDR2 FQNEAQ (reference sequence). The CDR3 sequence is 14 residues long. V lost 5 bases and J lost 7; bases outside the gene matches: 4.